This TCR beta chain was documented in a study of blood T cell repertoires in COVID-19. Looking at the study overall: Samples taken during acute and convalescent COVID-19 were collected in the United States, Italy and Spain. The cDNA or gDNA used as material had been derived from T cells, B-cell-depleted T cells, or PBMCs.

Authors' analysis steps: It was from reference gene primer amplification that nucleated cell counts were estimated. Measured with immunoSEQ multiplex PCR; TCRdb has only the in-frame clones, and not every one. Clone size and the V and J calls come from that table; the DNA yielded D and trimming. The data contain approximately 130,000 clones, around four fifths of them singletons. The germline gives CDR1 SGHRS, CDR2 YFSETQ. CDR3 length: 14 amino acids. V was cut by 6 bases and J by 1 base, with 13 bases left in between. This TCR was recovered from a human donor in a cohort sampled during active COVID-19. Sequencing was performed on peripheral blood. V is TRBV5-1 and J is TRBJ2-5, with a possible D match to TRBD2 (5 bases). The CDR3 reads CASTRGQPQETQYF. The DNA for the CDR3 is TGCGCCAGCACTCGAGGGCAGCCCCAAGAGACCCAGTACTTC.